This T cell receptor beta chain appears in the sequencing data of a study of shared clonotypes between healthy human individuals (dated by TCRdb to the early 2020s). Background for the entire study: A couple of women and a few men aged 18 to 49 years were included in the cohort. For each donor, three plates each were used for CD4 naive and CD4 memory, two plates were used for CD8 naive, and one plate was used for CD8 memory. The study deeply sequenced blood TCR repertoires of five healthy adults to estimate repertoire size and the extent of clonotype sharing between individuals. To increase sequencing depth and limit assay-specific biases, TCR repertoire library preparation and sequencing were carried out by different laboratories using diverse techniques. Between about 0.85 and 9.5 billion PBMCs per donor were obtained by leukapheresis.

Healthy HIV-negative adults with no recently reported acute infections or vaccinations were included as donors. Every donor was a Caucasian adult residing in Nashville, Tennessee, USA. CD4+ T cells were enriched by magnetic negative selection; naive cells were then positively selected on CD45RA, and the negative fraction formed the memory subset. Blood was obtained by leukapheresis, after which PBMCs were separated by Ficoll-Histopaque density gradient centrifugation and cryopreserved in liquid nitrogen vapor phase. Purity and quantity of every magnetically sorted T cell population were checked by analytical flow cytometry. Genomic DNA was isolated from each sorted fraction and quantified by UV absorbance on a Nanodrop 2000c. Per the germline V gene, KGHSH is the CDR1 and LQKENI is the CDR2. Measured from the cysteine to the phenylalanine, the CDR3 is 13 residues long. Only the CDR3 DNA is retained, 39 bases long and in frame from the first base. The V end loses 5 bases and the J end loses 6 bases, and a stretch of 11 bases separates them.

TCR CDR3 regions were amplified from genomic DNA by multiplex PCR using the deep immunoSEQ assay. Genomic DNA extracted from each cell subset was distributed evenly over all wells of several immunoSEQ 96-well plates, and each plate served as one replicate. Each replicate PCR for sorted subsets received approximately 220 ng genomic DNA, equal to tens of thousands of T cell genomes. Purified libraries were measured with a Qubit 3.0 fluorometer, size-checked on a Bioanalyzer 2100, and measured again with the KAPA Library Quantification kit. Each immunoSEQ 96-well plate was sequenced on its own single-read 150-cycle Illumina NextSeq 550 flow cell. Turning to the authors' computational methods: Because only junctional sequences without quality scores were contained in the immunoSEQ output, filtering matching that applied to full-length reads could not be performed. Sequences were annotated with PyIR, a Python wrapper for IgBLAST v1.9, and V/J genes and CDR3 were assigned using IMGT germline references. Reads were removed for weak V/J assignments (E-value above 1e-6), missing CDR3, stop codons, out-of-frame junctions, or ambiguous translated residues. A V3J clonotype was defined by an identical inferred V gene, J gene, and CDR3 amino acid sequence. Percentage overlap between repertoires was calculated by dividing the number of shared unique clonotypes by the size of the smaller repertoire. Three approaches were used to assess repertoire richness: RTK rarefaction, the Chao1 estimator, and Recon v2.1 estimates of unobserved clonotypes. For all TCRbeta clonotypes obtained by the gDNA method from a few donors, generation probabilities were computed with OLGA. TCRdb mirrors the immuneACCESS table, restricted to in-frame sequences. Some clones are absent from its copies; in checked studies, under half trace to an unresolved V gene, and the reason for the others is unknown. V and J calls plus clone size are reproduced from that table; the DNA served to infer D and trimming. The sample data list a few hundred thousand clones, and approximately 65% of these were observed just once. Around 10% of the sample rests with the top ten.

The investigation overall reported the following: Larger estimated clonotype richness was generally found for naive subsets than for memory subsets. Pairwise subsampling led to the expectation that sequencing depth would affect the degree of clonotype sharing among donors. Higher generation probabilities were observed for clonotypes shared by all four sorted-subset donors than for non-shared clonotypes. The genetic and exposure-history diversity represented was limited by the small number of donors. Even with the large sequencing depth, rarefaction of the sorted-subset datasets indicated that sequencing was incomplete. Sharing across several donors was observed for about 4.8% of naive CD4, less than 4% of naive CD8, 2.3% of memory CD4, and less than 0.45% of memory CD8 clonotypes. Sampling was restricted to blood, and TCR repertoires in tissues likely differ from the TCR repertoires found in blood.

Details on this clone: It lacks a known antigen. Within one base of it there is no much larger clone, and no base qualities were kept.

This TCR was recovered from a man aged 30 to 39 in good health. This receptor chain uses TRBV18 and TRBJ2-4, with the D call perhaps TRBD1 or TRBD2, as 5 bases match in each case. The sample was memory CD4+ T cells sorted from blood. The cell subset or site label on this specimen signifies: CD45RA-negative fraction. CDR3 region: CASSGGVTNIQYF. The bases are TGTGCCAGCTCAGGGGGAGTGACAAACATTCAGTACTTC.